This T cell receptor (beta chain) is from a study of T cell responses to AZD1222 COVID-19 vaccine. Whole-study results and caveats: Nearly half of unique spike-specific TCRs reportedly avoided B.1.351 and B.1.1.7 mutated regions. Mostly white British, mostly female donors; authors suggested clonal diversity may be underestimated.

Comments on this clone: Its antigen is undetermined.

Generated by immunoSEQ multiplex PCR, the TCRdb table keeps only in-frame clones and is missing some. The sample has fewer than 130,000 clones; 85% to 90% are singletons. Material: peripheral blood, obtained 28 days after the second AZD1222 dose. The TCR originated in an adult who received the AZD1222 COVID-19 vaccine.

The CDR3 bases are TGTGCCGCATCCGAGCGTCCAGAGCCGATAAATCGACTGTTTTTT. Translation gives CAASERPEPINRLFF. The chain has TRBV6-5 and TRBJ1-4; no reliable D call. Germline CDR1 and CDR2: MNHEY and SVGAGI. The CDR3 is made up of 15 amino acids. Trimming took off 11 bases at V and 13 bases at J, with 29 bases between the two ends.